A selection of T cell receptor beta chains follows, all from one sample in a study of blood T cells in healthy people across ages. TCRdb independently ran MiXCR on the 5' RACE reads; one entry per CDR3 protein. Of about 560,000 distinct CDR3 sequences listed, about 25% were seen once; the top ten hold about 3.9%. These same records also appear under a second study, on T cells of mothers and their children.

The sequencing input was blood. The receptors shown here come from a boy aged 2 to 9 in good health. Each CDR3 is given with its conserved first and last residue. The order of the fields is D gene, clone size, J gene, V gene, CDR3 protein, CDR3 DNA. The D gene is left open where the match is weak. The listing skips clone size in some rows; elsewhere it reads once, few, many or a size class.

d_gene: NA
abundance: few
j_gene: TRBJ2-1
v_gene: TRBV4-3
CDR3aa: CASSQASLGEQFF
CDR3nt: TGCGCCAGCAGCCAAGCATCTCTGGGCGAGCAGTTCTTC

d_gene: TRBD2
abundance: NA
j_gene: TRBJ2-2
v_gene: TRBV5-1
CDR3aa: CATRPGLAGHTGELFF
CDR3nt: TGCGCCACCAGGCCGGGGCTAGCGGGGCACACCGGGGAGCTGTTTTTT

d_gene: NA
abundance: NA
j_gene: TRBJ2-1
v_gene: TRBV6-2/TRBV6-3
CDR3aa: CASSVGTWTYNEQFF
CDR3nt: TGTGCCAGCAGTGTCGGGACGTGGACGTACAATGAGCAGTTCTTC

d_gene: TRBD1
abundance: few
j_gene: TRBJ2-7
v_gene: TRBV5-5
CDR3aa: CASSLVYRGAYEQYF
CDR3nt: TGTGCCAGCAGCTTGGTTTACAGGGGTGCCTACGAGCAGTACTTC

d_gene: TRBD2
abundance: NA
j_gene: TRBJ2-1
v_gene: TRBV27
CDR3aa: CASSPGLLSIDEQFF
CDR3nt: TGTGCCAGCAGTCCGGGACTACTCAGTATAGATGAGCAGTTCTTC

d_gene: NA
abundance: many
j_gene: TRBJ2-7
v_gene: TRBV27
CDR3aa: CASSLSGDWKGYEQYF
CDR3nt: TGTGCCAGCAGTTTATCGGGCGACTGGAAGGGCTACGAGCAGTACTTC

d_gene: TRBD1
abundance: once
j_gene: TRBJ1-2
v_gene: TRBV20-1
CDR3aa: CSRPQGAHGYTF
CDR3nt: TGCAGTCGCCCACAGGGGGCGCACGGCTACACCTTC

d_gene: NA
abundance: NA
j_gene: TRBJ2-5
v_gene: TRBV2
CDR3aa: CASSPGQQNQETQYF
CDR3nt: TGTGCCAGCAGTCCAGGGCAGCAGAACCAAGAGACCCAGTACTTC

d_gene: NA
abundance: NA
j_gene: TRBJ1-2
v_gene: TRBV6-1
CDR3aa: CAEGDLPSANYGYTF
CDR3nt: TGTGCCGAGGGGGATCTCCCCTCGGCTAACTATGGCTACACCTTC

d_gene: NA
abundance: few
j_gene: TRBJ2-1
v_gene: TRBV4-3
CDR3aa: CASSPGTGSNNEQFF
CDR3nt: TGCGCCAGCAGCCCAGGGACTGGATCCAACAATGAGCAGTTCTTC

d_gene: TRBD1
abundance: NA
j_gene: TRBJ1-1
v_gene: TRBV12-3/TRBV12-4
CDR3aa: CASSRARGTEAFF
CDR3nt: TGTGCCAGCAGTAGGGCCAGGGGGACTGAAGCTTTCTTT